The next 10 T cell receptor beta chains were all read from a single sample in a study of regulatory T cells in long-lasting Graves disease. Assembly of TCR beta libraries relied on iRepertoire HTBI primers together with Arm-PCR of CDR3 regions. TCRdb fed the multiplex PCR reads into MiXCR, producing one record per CDR3 protein. This table has approximately 250,000 distinct CDR3 sequences, 15% to 20% appearing once. As for time point: newly diagnosed GD, antithyroid drugs for less than 3 months. RNA isolated from PBMCs was used to make the TCR library. This specimen consisted of peripheral blood mononuclear cells (PBMCs), obtained at new diagnosis, from a patient treated with antithyroid drugs. The receptors originated from a female donor with Graves disease.

This clonotype occurred many times. The V gene is TRBV12-3 or TRBV12-4, the J gene TRBJ2-1, with 13 bases matching TRBD2. This CDR3 is 15 amino acids long. Unmatched junction bases numbered 8, after V lost 6 bases and J lost 9 bases. DNA of the CDR3: TGTGCCAGCAGCCCCGGACTAGCGGGAGTGGGTGAGCAGTTCTTC. Its protein product is CASSPGLAGVGEQFF.

This clonotype occurred many times. The CDR3 coding sequence is TGTGCCAGCAGCCCTTACAGGTGGGATCAGCCCCAGCATTTT. Translated, it gives CASSPYRWDQPQHF. The chain joins TRBV7-3 to TRBJ1-5; TRBD1 is a possible D gene (5 bases). V dropped 5 bases and J dropped 5 bases, with 13 bases sitting between them. Germline values: CDR1 SGHTA, CDR2 FQGTGA. The CDR3 runs 14 residues.

The rearrangement links TRBV7-2 to TRBJ2-7; 7 nucleotides align to TRBD2. Germline V CDR1 and CDR2: SGHTA, FQGNSA. V was pared by 1 base and J by 1 base, with 16 bases of the junction left unmatched. This CDR3 contains 19 residues. The CDR3 is CASSLVRGEGGTPSYEQYF. CDR3 nucleotide sequence: TGTGCCAGCAGCTTAGTACGCGGTGAGGGAGGGACCCCGTCCTACGAGCAGTACTTC.

This clonotype was detected ten times or more. V is TRBV9 and J is TRBJ2-1, with D possibly matching TRBD2 (5 bases). Looked up from germline, CDR1 is SGDLS and CDR2 is YYNGEE. The CDR3 contains 16 residues. V was clipped by 0 bases and J by 7 bases, with 17 bases between them. CDR3 protein: CASSVGPDSSGNEQFF. The CDR3 region has the DNA TGTGCCAGCAGCGTAGGTCCGGACTCCTCCGGGAATGAGCAGTTCTTC. Combining the CDR3 with reference TRBV9 and TRBJ2-1 gives the whole variable domain DSGVTQTPKHLITATGQRVTLRCSPRSGDLSVYWYQQSLDQGLQFLIQYYNGEERAKGNILERFSAQQFPDLHSELNLSSLELGDSALYFCASSVGPDSSGNEQFFGPGTRLTVL.

Many counts were recorded for this clonotype. V gene TRBV2 combines with J gene TRBJ2-7, with D hard to call. The CDR3 loop spans 15 amino acids. Trimming removed 7 bases at V and 6 bases at J, with 22 bases between. Germline V gene lookup returns CDR1 SNHLY and CDR2 FYNNEI. CDR3 in DNA: TGTGCCAGCACGAGAGACTCTCCACCCACCCTCGAGCAGTACTTC. Translating gives CASTRDSPPTLEQYF.

This clonotype was seen ten or more times. The chain combines TRBV24-1 with TRBJ2-7; 15 bases are a match to TRBD2. The CDR3 is 16 residues long. Germline trimming cut 4 bases from V and 6 bases from J; bases unmatched to any gene: 6. Germline V CDR1 and CDR2: KGHDR, SFDVKD. The CDR3 spells CATSETGTSGRSEQYF. The CDR3 DNA is TGTGCCACCAGTGAAACAGGGACTAGCGGGAGGTCCGAGCAGTACTTC.

This clonotype came up many times. The chain recombines TRBV7-9 with TRBJ2-3; D is possibly TRBD2 (6 bases). V gave up 2 bases and J gave up 0 bases, with 15 bases separating them. Germline values: CDR1 SEHNR, CDR2 FQNEAQ (reference sequence). This CDR3 is built from 17 residues. CDR3 in amino acids: CASSLRGGPLSTDTQYF. The CDR3 nucleotides are TGTGCCAGCAGCTTAAGGGGAGGCCCCCTAAGCACAGATACGCAGTATTTT.

For this clonotype: At one end the junction does not follow the germline gene, possibly because of a read error. J is TRBJ1-1 and V is TRBV18; tentatively, D is TRBD1 (5 bases). The length of the CDR3 is 14 residues. Germline CDR1 and CDR2: KGHSH and LQKENI. The CDR3 sequence: CASSPRDLNAEAFF. The CDR3 bases are TGTGCCAGCTCACCGAGGGACCTGAACGCTGAAGCTTTCTTT.

In its sample, this clonotype was seen many times. The rearrangement joins TRBV24-1 to TRBJ1-1; possibly TRBD1 for D (5 bases). With 10 bases removed from V and 5 bases from J, the gap between germline ends came to 16 bases. The CDR3 sequence is 13 residues long. The germline V gene has CDR1 KGHDR and CDR2 SFDVKD. CDR3 residues: CATGDPGGTEAFF. For the CDR3, the DNA is TGTGCCACTGGGGACCCTGGAGGGACTGAAGCTTTCTTT.

This clonotype was found many times. The chain has TRBV7-2 and TRBJ2-5, with 10 bases aligning to TRBD2. The CDR3 length is 16 residues. Trimming took 6 bases from V and 4 from J; bases not matched to a gene: 11. Looked up from germline, CDR1 is SGHTA and CDR2 is FQGNSA. Here the CDR3 reads CASRQSGRAGGETQYF. CDR3 nucleotides: TGTGCCAGCAGACAAAGCGGGAGGGCCGGGGGAGAGACCCAGTACTTC.